The 15 T cell receptor beta chains reported below all come from one sample, sequenced in a study of cytomegalovirus exposure and HLA in healthy donors. The PCR ran on 60 Vbeta and 13 Jbeta primers. Here immunoSEQ multiplex PCR was the method, and the copy in TCRdb shows in-frame clones only, minus some. The sample has 55,000 to 70,000 clones, over 75% seen once. Specimen: PBMCs. These receptors came from a male donor in good health and CMV-seronegative.

As concerns this clone: The junction shows a germline mismatch at one end, possibly a read error. CDR3 nucleotide sequence: TGTGCTAGCAGCTTAGGAAGTCACAGGTGGAGCTCCTACGAGCAGTACTTC. Residues: CASSLGSHRWSSYEQYF. The chain employs TRBV7-7 and TRBJ2-7; D perhaps matches TRBD1 (5 bases). Germline CDR1 and CDR2: SSHAT and FNYEAQ (reference sequence). The CDR3 covers 17 residues.

This clone showed up just once. The chain recombines TRBV19 with TRBJ1-1, with D perhaps TRBD1 (5 bases). The CDR3 consists of 12 residues. Germline assignment: CDR1 LNHDA and CDR2 SQIVND (reference sequence). Trimming stripped 6 bases from V and 5 bases from J, with 10 bases between. CDR3 in amino acids: CASRETATEAFF. The CDR3 DNA reads TGTGCCAGTAGGGAGACAGCAACTGAAGCTTTCTTT.

The J gene is TRBJ1-1, the V gene TRBV9; maybe TRBD1 (5 bases). The CDR3 spans 13 residues. The V end was cut by 0 bases, the J end by 8 bases, with 11 bases between. The germline CDR1 and CDR2 sequences are SGDLS and YYNGEE. The CDR3 nucleotides read TGTGCCAGCAGCGTAGTTTCGGCAGGGGAAGCTTTCTTT. Protein sequence: CASSVVSAGEAFF.

V is TRBV7-3 and J is TRBJ2-1, with 8 bases fitting TRBD1. The CDR3 loop spans 13 amino acids. The ends lost 4 bases at V and 15 bases at J; junction bases unmatched: 11. Per the germline V gene, CDR1 is SGHTA and CDR2 is FQGTGA. This CDR3 reads CASSSDRDRLRFF. The DNA of the CDR3 is TGTGCCAGCAGCTCAGACCGGGACAGGTTACGGTTCTTC.

This chain joins TRBV7-2 and TRBJ1-4; D is uncertain. CDR1 and CDR2 from the germline V gene are SGHTA and FQGNSA. This CDR3 is built from 12 residues. V lost 1 base and J 11 bases, leaving 8 bases between the germline ends. CDR3 region: CASSLERGKLFF. CDR3 nucleotides: TGTGCCAGCAGCTTAGAACGGGGTAAACTGTTTTTT.

This clone was seen once. V usage is TRBV19 and J usage is TRBJ1-5; D is perhaps TRBD1 (6 bases). CDR1 LNHDA and CDR2 SQIVND come from the germline V gene (reference sequence). The V gene lost 6 bases and the J gene lost 3 bases, with 12 bases spanning the gap. The CDR3 runs 14 residues. In nucleotides, the CDR3 is TGTGCCAGTAGGGAACGACAGGTCAATCAGCCCCAGCATTTT. This translates into CASRERQVNQPQHF. Full variable domain (rest looked up from reference TRBV19 and TRBJ1-5): DGGITQSPKYLFRKEGQNVTLSCEQNLNHDAMYWYRQDPGQGLRLIYYSQIVNDFQKGDIAEGYSVSREKKESFPLTVTSAQKNPTAFYLCASRERQVNQPQHFGDGTRLSIL.

This chain joins TRBV9 and TRBJ1-2; D is uncertain. Germline V CDR1 and CDR2: SGDLS, YYNGEE. Trimming cost V 0 bases and J 7 bases, with 16 bases left between them. This CDR3 has 15 amino acids. CDR3 sequence reads: CASSVGVEEGGGYTF. Written as DNA, the CDR3 is TGTGCCAGCAGCGTAGGGGTCGAGGAGGGCGGTGGCTACACCTTC.

This chain links TRBV15 with TRBJ2-1; a possible D gene is TRBD2 (6 bases). The CDR3 totals 13 residues. Germline CDR1 reads LNHNV; CDR2 reads YYDKDF (reference sequence). Trimming left V 1 base short and J 9 bases short, with 10 bases between. CDR3 sequence reads: CATSRAGGTEQFF. The CDR3 DNA is TGTGCCACCAGCAGAGCTGGGGGGACTGAGCAGTTCTTC. Supplemented by reference TRBV15 and TRBJ2-1, the full variable domain reads DAMVIQNPRYQVTQFGKPVTLSCSQTLNHNVMYWYQQKSSQAPKLLFHYYDKDFNNEADTPDNFQSRRPNTSFCFLDIRSPGLGDTAMYLCATSRAGGTEQFFGPGTRLTVL.

The chain employs TRBV6-1 and TRBJ1-4; 9 nucleotides match TRBD1. V lost 8 bases, J lost 8 bases, and 9 bases stayed unmatched. The CDR3 is made up of 14 amino acids. Looked up from germline, CDR1 is MNHNS and CDR2 is SASEGT. CDR3 protein: CASGDREGLEKLFF. The CDR3 coding sequence is TGTGCCAGCGGGGACAGGGAGGGGTTAGAAAAACTGTTTTTT.

The V gene is TRBV5-6, the J gene TRBJ2-3, with 15 bases identical to TRBD2. The CDR3 spans 16 residues. CDR1 SGHDT and CDR2 YYEEEE come from the germline V gene. After removal of 4 bases from V and 5 bases from J, the junction contained 5 bases not matched to a gene. The CDR3 spells CASSGTSGGIRDTQYF. Written as DNA, the CDR3 is TGTGCCAGCAGCGGGACTAGCGGGGGGATTAGAGATACGCAGTATTTT.

This clone came up a few times. The chain combines TRBV6-1 with TRBJ1-4, with 8 bases identical to TRBD1. The CDR3 extends over 14 amino acids. The V and J ends lost 6 bases and 8 bases, in that order; junction bases with no gene match: 8. Germline V gene sequence: CDR1 MNHNS, CDR2 SASEGT. In DNA, the CDR3 is TGTGCCAGCAGGTCAGGACAGGGCCGAGAAAAACTGTTTTTT. It is translated as CASRSGQGREKLFF.

V usage is TRBV9 and J usage is TRBJ2-5, with TRBD2 identical over 8 bases. The V segment lost 2 bases and the J segment 0 bases; nucleotides outside the gene matches: 3. Germline-derived CDR1 and CDR2 are SGDLS and YYNGEE. The CDR3 is 15 amino acids. The CDR3 bases are TGTGCCAGCAGCGTGAGCGGGGGCCACCAAGAGACCCAGTACTTC. It specifies CASSVSGGHQETQYF.

The chain recombines TRBV7-3 with TRBJ2-1; 7 nucleotides line up with TRBD2. Germline trimming cut 1 base from V and 0 bases from J; bases unmatched to any gene: 6. Germline CDR1 SGHTA, CDR2 FQGTGA. The CDR3 extends over 17 amino acids. The CDR3 reads CASSLRGTTSSYNEQFF. The DNA for the CDR3 is TGTGCCAGCAGCTTAAGGGGGACTACTAGCTCCTACAATGAGCAGTTCTTC.

This clone was seen a single time. The V call is TRBV19, the J call TRBJ1-5; TRBD1 is a possible D gene (5 bases). There are 17 residues in the CDR3. Trimming pared 3 bases from V and 9 bases from J, leaving 24 bases between. Germline CDR1 LNHDA, CDR2 SQIVND (reference sequence). The chain's CDR3 is CASSMAPAGRSGWPQHF. As DNA, the CDR3 is TGTGCCAGTAGTATGGCCCCTGCAGGGCGTTCTGGATGGCCCCAGCATTTT.

J is TRBJ2-6 and V is TRBV4-1; a weak D match, TRBD1 (6 bases). This CDR3 has 14 residues. V was pared by 8 bases and J by 0 bases, with 8 bases between. The V gene's germline CDR1 is MGHRA and CDR2 YSYEKL. The CDR3 DNA follows: TGCGCCAGCCAGGGGAGCTCTGGGGCCAACGTCCTGACTTTC. Encoded protein: CASQGSSGANVLTF.